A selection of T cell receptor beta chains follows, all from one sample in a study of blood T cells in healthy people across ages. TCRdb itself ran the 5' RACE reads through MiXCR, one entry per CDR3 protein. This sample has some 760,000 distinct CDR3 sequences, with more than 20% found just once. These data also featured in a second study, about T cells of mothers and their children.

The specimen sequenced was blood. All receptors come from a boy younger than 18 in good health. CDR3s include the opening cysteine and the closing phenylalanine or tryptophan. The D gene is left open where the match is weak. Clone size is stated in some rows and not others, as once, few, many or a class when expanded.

CASSQDRWGPYGYTF,TGCGCCAGCAGCCAAGATCGTTGGGGGCCCTATGGCTACACCTTC,TRBV4-3,NA,few,TRBJ1-2
CATSVEQGSYEQYF,TGTGCCACCAGCGTCGAACAAGGATCCTACGAGCAGTACTTC,TRBV15,NA,few,TRBJ2-7
CASGFGGELFF,TGTGCCAGCGGATTCGGCGGGGAGCTGTTTTTT,TRBV9,NA,few,TRBJ2-2
CASSPSDSSNQPQHF,TGTGCCAGCAGCCCGTCGGACAGCAGCAATCAGCCCCAGCATTTT,TRBV7-2,NA,NA,TRBJ1-5
CASSQVIQGRDEKLFF,TGTGCCAGCAGCCAAGTCATCCAGGGACGGGATGAAAAACTGTTTTTT,TRBV3-1,NA,NA,TRBJ1-4
CASSDASGLTGELFF,TGCGCCAGCAGTGACGCTAGCGGACTCACCGGGGAGCTGTTTTTT,TRBV10-2,TRBD2,NA,TRBJ2-2
CASSSHGTAEKYF,TGCGCCAGCAGCTCTCACGGGACAGCAGAAAAGTACTTC,TRBV5-1,TRBD1,few,TRBJ2-7
CSDRGVDVPNTEAFF,TGCAGTGATAGGGGGGTTGACGTTCCGAACACTGAAGCTTTCTTT,TRBV20-1,NA,NA,TRBJ1-1
CSATGGTGLNYGYTF,TGCAGTGCTACTGGGGGGACAGGTCTAAACTATGGCTACACCTTC,TRBV20-1,TRBD1,NA,TRBJ1-2
CSGLWGLENTIYF,TGCAGTGGATTGTGGGGGCTGGAAAACACCATATATTTT,TRBV20-1,NA,NA,TRBJ1-3
CATSDPTGGGGANTQYF,TGTGCCACCAGTGACCCCACGGGGGGTGGGGGGGCAAATACGCAGTATTTT,TRBV24-1,NA,NA,TRBJ2-3
CSAKLAGGPSYEQYF,TGCAGTGCTAAACTAGCGGGAGGGCCCTCCTACGAGCAGTACTTC,TRBV20-1,TRBD2,NA,TRBJ2-7
CASSNRTGIETQYF,TGTGCCAGCAGCAATCGGACAGGGATCGAGACCCAGTACTTC,TRBV21-1,NA,NA,TRBJ2-5
CASSGTGGRNEQFF,TGTGCCAGCAGTGGGACAGGGGGCAGGAATGAGCAGTTCTTC,TRBV25-1,TRBD1,NA,TRBJ2-1